This T cell receptor beta chain was identified in a study of blood T cell repertoires in COVID-19. Background on the study: Donors in the United States, Italy and Spain gave samples during acute or convalescent COVID-19. In each case, the material was cDNA or gDNA derived from T cells, B-cell-depleted T cells, or PBMCs.

Sequencing was performed with immunoSEQ multiplex PCR; in TCRdb, only in-frame clones are kept and a portion is missing. The sample gives around 260,000 clones, roughly 86% of which show up once; 0.65% to 0.8% is in the top ten. J gave up 1 base and V 5 bases, and 12 bases lay outside the gene matches. CDR3 length: 19 amino acids. CDR1 is MGHRA and CDR2 is YSYEKL in the germline V gene. The chain links TRBV4-1 to TRBJ2-6; TRBD1 agrees at 9 bases. This clonotype was obtained from a human donor in a cohort sampled during active COVID-19. The source material was peripheral blood. The CDR3 sequence: CASSLTPRDRASGANVLTF. The DNA for the CDR3 is TGCGCCAGCAGCTTAACCCCCCGGGACAGGGCGTCTGGGGCCAACGTCCTGACTTTC.